Below, 18 T cell receptor beta chains from the same sample are listed, as sequenced in a study of blood T cell repertoires in COVID-19. The data were produced by immunoSEQ multiplex PCR, yet TCRdb's version contains in-frame clones alone and is incomplete. The data show about 150,000 clones, with roughly nine tenths seen just once and 10% to 15% held by the top ten. The sample consisted of peripheral blood. These receptors were taken from a man aged 18 to 30 with COVID-19, enrolled during active disease.

The CDR3 region is CASRGNSGLSTDTQYF. In nucleotides, the CDR3 is TGTGCCAGCAGAGGGAATAGCGGGCTCAGCACAGATACGCAGTATTTT. The genes are TRBV6-6 and TRBJ2-3; 7 bases are a match to TRBD2. This CDR3 spans 16 amino acids. The trim removed 6 bases at V and 0 bases at J, leaving 9 bases unmatched. Germline V gene data show CDR1 as MNHNY and CDR2 as SVGAGI (reference sequence).

The chain couples TRBV5-5 to TRBJ2-3; D may be TRBD1 (5 bases). From germline, CDR1 is SGHKS and CDR2 YYEKEE (reference sequence). The V gene lost 0 bases and the J gene lost 5 bases, with 13 bases spanning the gap. This CDR3 spans 15 amino acids. The CDR3, as DNA: TGTGCCAGCAGCTTGGGGCTGGGGCAGGGAGATACGCAGTATTTT. It encodes CASSLGLGQGDTQYF.

The V gene is TRBV5-4, the J gene TRBJ2-1; 7 bases map to TRBD2. Germline CDR1 is SGHNT and CDR2 is YYREEE (reference sequence). This CDR3 has 19 amino acids. Trimming cost V 0 bases and J 0 bases; bases outside gene matches: 12. The CDR3 sequence: CASSLGGRAREPSYNEQFF. The CDR3 nucleotides read TGTGCCAGCAGCTTGGGGGGACGGGCGCGGGAGCCCTCCTACAATGAGCAGTTCTTC. The full variable domain, completed using reference TRBV5-4 and TRBJ2-1, is ETGVTQSPTHLIKTRGQQVTLRCSSQSGHNTVSWYQQALGQGPQFIFQYYREEENGRGNFPPRFSGLQFPNYSSELNVNALELDDSALYLCASSLGGRAREPSYNEQFFGPGTRLTVL.

This chain joins TRBV4-3 and TRBJ2-1, with 7 bases identical to TRBD1. Germline values: CDR1 LGHNA, CDR2 YSLEER. This CDR3 contains 16 residues. The J segment lost 2 bases and the V segment lost 0 bases, leaving 4 bases of the junction unmatched. The CDR3: CASSQDGDSAYNEQFF. The CDR3 nucleotides read TGCGCCAGCAGCCAAGATGGGGACAGCGCCTACAATGAGCAGTTCTTC.

The rearrangement joins TRBV19 to TRBJ2-1; tentatively, D is TRBD1 (5 bases). This CDR3 comprises 15 residues. CDR1 is LNHDA, CDR2 SQIVND, per germline (reference sequence). Trimming stripped 3 bases from V and 1 base from J, with 10 bases between. This chain's CDR3 is CASSITHRSYNEQFF. For the CDR3, the DNA is TGTGCCAGTAGTATTACCCACAGGTCCTACAATGAGCAGTTCTTC.

Points on this clone: A junction end diverges from the germline sequence, so it may reflect a read error. The V call is TRBV7-7, the J call TRBJ2-2; 10 nucleotides match TRBD2. CDR3 length: 18 amino acids. CDR1 and CDR2 from the germline V gene are SSHAT and FNYEAQ (reference sequence). The CDR3 DNA is TGTGCTAGCAGCCCCGGACTAGCGGAGCGACGGAACACCGGGGAGCTGTTTTTT. It translates to CASSPGLAERRNTGELFF.

The gene calls are TRBV7-2 and TRBJ2-1; D possibly corresponds to TRBD2 (5 bases). Per germline, CDR1 SGHTA and CDR2 FQGNSA. V was clipped by 0 bases and J by 8 bases, with 11 bases between them. The CDR3 loop spans 14 amino acids. CDR3 in amino acids: CASSLARGSDEQFF. Here the CDR3 DNA reads TGTGCCAGCAGCTTAGCTCGCGGGTCCGATGAGCAGTTCTTC.

The sample holds a few counts of this clone. This chain joins TRBV2 and TRBJ2-2; 7 positions match TRBD1. This CDR3 spans 14 amino acids. The germline gives CDR1 SNHLY, CDR2 FYNNEI. Trimming removed 7 bases from V and 1 base from J; junction bases left unmatched: 3. The CDR3 spells CASTRTGNTGELFF. Written as DNA, the CDR3 is TGTGCCAGCACCAGGACAGGGAACACCGGGGAGCTGTTTTTT.

The V gene is TRBV28, the J gene TRBJ1-6; a weak D match, TRBD1 (6 bases). The length of the CDR3 is 16 residues. Germline V gene sequence: CDR1 MDHEN, CDR2 SYDVKM. V was cut by 3 bases and J by 10 bases, with 19 bases left in between. The CDR3 DNA follows: TGTGCCAGCAGTTTGGTGGACAGTCGTCTCGGGTCACCCCTCCACTTT. Translating it yields CASSLVDSRLGSPLHF.

The J gene is TRBJ2-1, the V gene TRBV6-2 or TRBV6-3, with 9 bases aligning to TRBD2. The CDR3 totals 15 residues. The V segment lost 2 bases and the J segment 3 bases; nucleotides outside the gene matches: 2. CDR1 is MNHEY, CDR2 SVGEGT, per germline. CDR3 sequence: CASSYVAGDYNEQFF. For the CDR3, the DNA is TGTGCCAGCAGTTACGTAGCGGGGGACTACAATGAGCAGTTCTTC.

CDR3 loop: CASSLGGSSEQYF. The CDR3 region has the DNA TGTGCCAGCAGCTTAGGCGGGAGCAGCGAGCAGTACTTC. J is TRBJ2-7 and V is TRBV7-8; 7 bases line up with TRBD2. The CDR3 covers 13 residues. With V trimmed by 1 base and J by 6 bases, 3 bases remained unmatched. Germline V gene data show CDR1 as SGHVS and CDR2 as FQNEAQ. Full variable domain (outside the CDR3, taken from reference TRBV7-8 and TRBJ2-7): GAGVSQSPRYKVAKRGQDVALRCDPISGHVSLFWYQQALGQGPEFLTYFQNEAQLDKSGLPSDRFFAERPEGSVSTLKIQRTQQEDSAVYLCASSLGGSSEQYFGPGTRLTVT.

The rearrangement links TRBV29-1 to TRBJ2-7, with D tentatively TRBD1 (6 bases). CDR1 is SQVTM and CDR2 is ANQGSEA in the germline V gene. The CDR3 is made up of 13 amino acids. Trimming pared 7 bases from V and 4 bases from J, leaving 17 bases between. CDR3 loop: CSAKTGLDYEQYF. The CDR3 DNA sequence: TGCAGCGCAAAGACAGGACTTGATTACGAGCAGTACTTC.

This chain connects TRBV24-1 to TRBJ2-3; 9 bases align to TRBD1. Germline assignment: CDR1 KGHDR and CDR2 SFDVKD. J lost 5 bases, V lost 5 bases, and 10 bases had no gene match. The CDR3 spans 16 residues. The CDR3 coding sequence is TGTGCCACCAGTGGTTGGGGACAGGGCATTGGAGATACGCAGTATTTT. Protein product: CATSGWGQGIGDTQYF.

The chain employs TRBV28 and TRBJ2-5, with 7 positions matching TRBD1. Germline V lookup: CDR1 MDHEN, CDR2 SYDVKM. This CDR3 spans 16 amino acids. Trimming cost V 4 bases and J 0 bases; bases outside gene matches: 8. CDR3: CASSSPETGYQETQYF. CDR3 DNA: TGTGCCAGCAGTTCTCCCGAGACAGGGTACCAAGAGACCCAGTACTTC.

The J gene is TRBJ1-3, the V gene TRBV5-1; D ambiguous. This CDR3 is built from 19 residues. V was trimmed by 4 bases and J by 6 bases, leaving 29 bases between them. CDR1 is SGHRS, CDR2 YFSETQ, per germline. CDR3 coding DNA: TGCGCCAGCAGCCCCACCCGGTACCAGGCTGGTACGATAAAAAACACCATATATTTT. Its protein product is CASSPTRYQAGTIKNTIYF.

The gene calls are TRBV3-1 (or the pseudogene TRBV3-2) and TRBJ2-5; 9 bases line up with TRBD2. The germline CDR1 and CDR2 sequences are LGHDT and YNNKEL (reference sequence). Losses at the gene ends were 3 bases for V and 4 bases for J; bases not matched to a gene: 3. This CDR3 has 14 amino acids. The CDR3 nucleotides are TGTGCCAGCAGCCACGGGACTAGCCCAGAGACCCAGTACTTC. This gives the protein CASSHGTSPETQYF.

A word on this clone: The identical CDR3 is also encoded by other nucleotide sequences in the sample. The chain carries TRBV3-1 (or the pseudogene TRBV3-2) and TRBJ2-1; D perhaps matches TRBD1 (6 bases). V was clipped by 1 base and J by 12 bases, with 7 bases between them. The CDR3 extends over 11 amino acids. CDR1 and CDR2 (germline): LGHDT, YNNKEL (reference sequence). The CDR3 protein is CASSQGRGQFF. The CDR3 nucleotides are TGTGCCAGCAGCCAAGGCAGGGGGCAGTTCTTC.

This clone was seen once. V and J are TRBV30 and TRBJ1-4, with D perhaps TRBD1 (6 bases). V lost 5 bases, J lost 5 bases, and 15 bases lay in between. This CDR3 comprises 14 residues. Germline CDR1 and CDR2: GTSNPN and SVGIG (reference sequence). The CDR3 nucleotides are TGTGCCTGGGCCGCCGAGGACAGCAATGAAAAACTGTTTTTT. Protein: CAWAAEDSNEKLFF.